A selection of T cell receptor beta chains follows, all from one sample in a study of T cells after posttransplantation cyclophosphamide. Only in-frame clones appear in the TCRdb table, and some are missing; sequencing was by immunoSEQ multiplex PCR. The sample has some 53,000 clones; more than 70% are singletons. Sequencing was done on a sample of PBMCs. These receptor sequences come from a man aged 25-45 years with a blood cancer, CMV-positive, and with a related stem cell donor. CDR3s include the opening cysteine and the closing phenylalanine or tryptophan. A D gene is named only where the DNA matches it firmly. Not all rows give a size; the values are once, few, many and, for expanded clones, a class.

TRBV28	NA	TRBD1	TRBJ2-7	CASSLIQGIYEQYF	TGTGCCAGCAGTCTTATACAGGGGATCTACGAGCAGTACTTC
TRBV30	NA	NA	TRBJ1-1	CAWTIGQWNTEAFF	TGTGCCTGGACTATTGGACAGTGGAACACTGAAGCTTTCTTT
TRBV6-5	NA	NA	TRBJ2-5	CASSLRPAGETQYF	TGTGCCAGCAGTTTACGGCCTGCGGGGGAGACCCAGTACTTC
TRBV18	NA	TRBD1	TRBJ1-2	CASSPLPFVDRDNYGYTF	TGTGCCAGCTCACCACTTCCTTTCGTGGACAGGGACAACTATGGCTACACCTTC
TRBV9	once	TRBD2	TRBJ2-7	CASSARLAGGPEQYF	TGTGCCAGCAGCGCCAGACTAGCGGGAGGACCCGAGCAGTACTTC
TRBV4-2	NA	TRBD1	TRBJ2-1	CASSLDRVGHEQFF	TGTGCCAGCAGCTTGGACAGGGTGGGTCATGAGCAGTTCTTC
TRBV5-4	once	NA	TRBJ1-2	CASSQVGGIPTF	TGCGCCAGCAGCCAAGTAGGAGGGATACCCACCTTC
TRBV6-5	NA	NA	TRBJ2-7	CASSQRDWGYEQYF	TGTGCCAGCAGTCAACGGGACTGGGGCTACGAGCAGTACTTC
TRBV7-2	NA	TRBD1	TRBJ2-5	CASSSSYTGGQETQYF	TGTGCCAGCAGCTCCTCCTACACAGGGGGCCAGGAGACCCAGTACTTC
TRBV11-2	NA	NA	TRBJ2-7	CASSQGAWSEQYF	TGTGCCAGCAGCCAAGGGGCCTGGAGCGAGCAGTACTTC
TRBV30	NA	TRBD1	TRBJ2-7	CAWSVFRGPYEQYF	TGTGCCTGGAGTGTGTTCAGGGGGCCCTACGAGCAGTACTTC
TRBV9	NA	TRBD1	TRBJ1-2	CASSGSSGGRYGYTF	TGTGCCAGCAGCGGGTCGTCAGGGGGTCGATATGGCTACACCTTC
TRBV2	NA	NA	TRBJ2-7	CASSDGVSRFYEQYF	TGTGCCAGCAGTGACGGGGTGTCGCGTTTCTACGAGCAGTACTTC
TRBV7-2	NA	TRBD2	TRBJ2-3	CASSSGRADTQYF	TGTGCCAGCAGTAGCGGGCGCGCAGATACGCAGTATTTT
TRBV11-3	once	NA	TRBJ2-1	CASHDSRINNEQFF	TGTGCCAGCCACGACAGTAGAATCAACAATGAGCAGTTCTTC
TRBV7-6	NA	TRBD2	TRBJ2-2	CASSPREGHAGELFF	TGTGCCAGCAGCCCCAGGGAGGGGCACGCCGGGGAGCTGTTTTTT